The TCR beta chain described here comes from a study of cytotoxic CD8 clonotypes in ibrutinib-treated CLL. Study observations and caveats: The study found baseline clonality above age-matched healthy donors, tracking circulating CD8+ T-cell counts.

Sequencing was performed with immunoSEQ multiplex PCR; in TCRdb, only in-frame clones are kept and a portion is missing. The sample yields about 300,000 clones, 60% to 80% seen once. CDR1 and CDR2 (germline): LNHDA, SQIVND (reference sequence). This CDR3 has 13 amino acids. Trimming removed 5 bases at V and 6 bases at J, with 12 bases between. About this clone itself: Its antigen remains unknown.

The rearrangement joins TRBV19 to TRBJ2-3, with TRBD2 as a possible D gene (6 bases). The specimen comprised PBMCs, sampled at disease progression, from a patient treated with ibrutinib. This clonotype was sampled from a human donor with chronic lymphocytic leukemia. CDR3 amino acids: CASSWSRGDTQYF. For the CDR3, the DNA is TGTGCCAGTAGTTGGAGCCGGGGGGATACGCAGTATTTT.